Listed below are T cell receptor beta chains from one sample, sequenced in a study of cytotoxic CD8 clonotypes in ibrutinib-treated CLL. Generated by immunoSEQ multiplex PCR, the TCRdb table keeps only in-frame clones and is missing some. The table lists over 100,000 clones, 80% to 90% of them singletons. The sample here was PBMCs, taken after 24 months of ibrutinib treatment. All receptors derive from a human donor with chronic lymphocytic leukemia. Both conserved end residues are trimmed from each CDR3. Fields, in order: V gene, J gene, CDR3 protein.

V gene: TRBV9
J gene: TRBJ2-7
CDR3 protein: ASSVGGARSYEQY

V gene: TRBV19
J gene: TRBJ1-2
CDR3 protein: ASIDTGNYGYT

V gene: TRBV2
J gene: TRBJ2-7
CDR3 protein: ASKLDSTQSYEQY

V gene: TRBV18
J gene: TRBJ1-1
CDR3 protein: ASSPALGGVKTEAF

V gene: TRBV27
J gene: TRBJ1-5
CDR3 protein: ASSLTGAPRGQPQH

V gene: TRBV5-1
J gene: TRBJ2-7
CDR3 protein: ASSLGTGLGSYEQY

V gene: TRBV30
J gene: TRBJ1-1
CDR3 protein: AWTLTATEAF

V gene: TRBV19
J gene: TRBJ2-1
CDR3 protein: ASSASGTTKTI

V gene: TRBV4-1
J gene: TRBJ1-4
CDR3 protein: ASSPGEGTYEKLF

V gene: TRBV19
J gene: TRBJ2-2
CDR3 protein: ASSIPQGSANTGELF

V gene: TRBV28
J gene: TRBJ1-2
CDR3 protein: ASSRQGPRYGYT

V gene: TRBV4-3
J gene: TRBJ1-1
CDR3 protein: ASSLDTEAF

V gene: TRBV5-5
J gene: TRBJ2-3
CDR3 protein: ASSPLGSGRADTQY

V gene: TRBV7-2
J gene: TRBJ1-3
CDR3 protein: ASSLVRASGNTIY

V gene: TRBV5-4
J gene: TRBJ1-1
CDR3 protein: ASSSEQGARAEAF

V gene: TRBV7-8
J gene: TRBJ2-7
CDR3 protein: ASSLESLAGGYAYEQY

V gene: TRBV27
J gene: TRBJ1-2
CDR3 protein: ASSFSGLDGYT

V gene: TRBV18
J gene: TRBJ1-1
CDR3 protein: ASSPPRTGLDTEAF

V gene: TRBV7-9
J gene: TRBJ1-1
CDR3 protein: ASSLLPPTEAF

V gene: TRBV7-3
J gene: TRBJ1-1
CDR3 protein: ASSLIGVTEAF

V gene: TRBV28
J gene: TRBJ2-1
CDR3 protein: ASSGKGLYIQF

V gene: TRBV19
J gene: TRBJ1-1
CDR3 protein: ASSGGVRGRGMNTEAF

V gene: TRBV30
J gene: TRBJ2-5
CDR3 protein: AWTKGTETQY

V gene: TRBV19
J gene: TRBJ2-3
CDR3 protein: ASSSSGRVGDTQY

V gene: TRBV7-8
J gene: TRBJ2-1
CDR3 protein: ASSQPTGNNEQF

V gene: TRBV7-8
J gene: TRBJ1-2
CDR3 protein: ASSGLGQGMGGYT

V gene: TRBV7-9
J gene: TRBJ1-1
CDR3 protein: ASSPGQNTEAF

V gene: TRBV28
J gene: TRBJ1-5
CDR3 protein: ASSLSLGLGQGNQPQH

V gene: TRBV5-1
J gene: TRBJ1-4
CDR3 protein: ASSGDFNEKLF

V gene: TRBV28
J gene: TRBJ1-2
CDR3 protein: ASNAGVSYGYT

V gene: TRBV7-2
J gene: TRBJ2-7
CDR3 protein: ASSPTSSVLY

V gene: TRBV7-9
J gene: TRBJ1-5
CDR3 protein: ASSLAGLSNQPQH

V gene: TRBV28
J gene: TRBJ2-7
CDR3 protein: ASSPTGGVNEQY

V gene: TRBV7-9
J gene: TRBJ1-1
CDR3 protein: ASSLYGQGAF

V gene: TRBV6-1
J gene: TRBJ2-6
CDR3 protein: ASREGAGANVLT

V gene: TRBV2
J gene: TRBJ1-2
CDR3 protein: ASSPALNYGYT

V gene: TRBV19
J gene: TRBJ1-5
CDR3 protein: ASRSQGGHQPQH

V gene: TRBV14
J gene: TRBJ2-3
CDR3 protein: ASSLFPYTDTQY